The clone carrying this T cell receptor beta chain has a single count. These data originate in a study of OX40 agonist ivuxolimab in advanced cancers. Produced via immunoSEQ multiplex PCR; TCRdb's table is partial and in-frame only. The sample has tens of thousands of clones; 82% are singletons. Trimming cost V 0 bases and J 5 bases, with 15 bases left between them. CDR1 and CDR2 from the germline V gene are SGDLS and YYNGEE. CDR3 length equals 16 residues. This sequence joins TRBV9 and TRBJ2-1; D might be TRBD2 (5 bases). This TCR was recovered from an adult with an advanced solid tumor such as melanoma, head and neck, liver or kidney cancer. Sequencing was performed on CD4+ or CD8+ T cells sorted from blood, taken in a trial of the OX40 agonist ivuxolimab. CDR3 in DNA: TGTGCCAGCAGCGTAGCGGGTTTCAGAGGGAACAATGAGCAGTTCTTC. Its protein product is CASSVAGFRGNNEQFF. The full variable domain, its missing parts supplied by reference TRBV9 and TRBJ2-1, is DSGVTQTPKHLITATGQRVTLRCSPRSGDLSVYWYQQSLDQGLQFLIQYYNGEERAKGNILERFSAQQFPDLHSELNLSSLELGDSALYFCASSVAGFRGNNEQFFGPGTRLTVL.